These 32 T cell receptor beta chains originate from one sample sequenced in a study of T cells after yellow fever vaccination. TCRdb recomputed calls from the 5' RACE reads with MiXCR, one row per CDR3 protein. The data hold under 250,000 distinct CDR3 sequences, with about 7% observed a single time. The source was CD4+ T cells sorted from PBMCs, collected 15 days after the yellow fever booster vaccination. These receptor sequences come from a man between 25 and 39 years old who received the YFV17D yellow fever vaccine.

Ten or more counts support this clonotype. This chain joins TRBV7-9 and TRBJ2-1, with a tentative D call TRBD2 (6 bases). Looked up from germline, CDR1 is SEHNR and CDR2 is FQNEAQ (reference sequence). V was clipped by 5 bases and J by 6 bases, with 17 bases between them. The CDR3 has 15 residues. In DNA, the CDR3 is TGTGCCAGCAGCCTACGGACTACCGGGGGCAATGAGCAGTTCTTC. Its translation is CASSLRTTGGNEQFF.

Ten or more counts support this clonotype. This chain links TRBV5-1 with TRBJ2-2, with no clear D. Trimming stripped 6 bases from V and 1 base from J, with 4 bases between. The CDR3 is made up of 12 amino acids. Germline loops: CDR1 SGHRS, CDR2 YFSETQ. The CDR3 protein is CASKLNTGELFF. The CDR3 DNA sequence: TGCGCCAGCAAGTTGAACACCGGGGAGCTGTTTTTT. Looking up the rest from reference TRBV5-1 and TRBJ2-2 gives the full variable domain: KAGVTQTPRYLIKTRGQQVTLSCSPISGHRSVSWYQQTPGQGLQFLFEYFSETQRNKGNFPGRFSGRQFSNSRSEMNVSTLELGDSALYLCASKLNTGELFFGEGSRLTVL.

This clonotype was seen many times. The chain couples TRBV7-2 to TRBJ2-7; TRBD2 agrees at 10 bases. Germline values: CDR1 SGHTA, CDR2 FQGNSA. This CDR3 has 15 amino acids. Germline trimming cut 6 bases from V and 2 bases from J; bases unmatched to any gene: 7. CDR3 amino acids: CASSPNSGGPYEQYF. The CDR3 bases are TGTGCCAGCAGTCCTAATAGCGGGGGGCCCTACGAGCAGTACTTC. The full variable domain, in which reference TRBV7-2 and TRBJ2-7 provide the parts outside the CDR3, is GAGVSQSPSNKVTEKGKDVELRCDPISGHTALYWYRQSLGQGLEFLIYFQGNSAPDKSGLPSDRFSAERTGGSVSTLTIQRTQQEDSAVYLCASSPNSGGPYEQYFGPGTRLTVT.

This clonotype appeared a few times. The chain couples TRBV5-1 to TRBJ2-3, with D unresolved. V shed 5 bases and J shed 0 bases, with 16 bases lying between them. The CDR3 consists of 16 residues. Germline CDR1 and CDR2: SGHRS and YFSETQ. DNA for the CDR3: TGCGCCAGCAGTCTTGGCCTAGATTCTAGCACAGATACGCAGTATTTT. The encoded protein is CASSLGLDSSTDTQYF. The complete variable domain, with remaining parts taken from reference TRBV5-1 and TRBJ2-3, reads KAGVTQTPRYLIKTRGQQVTLSCSPISGHRSVSWYQQTPGQGLQFLFEYFSETQRNKGNFPGRFSGRQFSNSRSEMNVSTLELGDSALYLCASSLGLDSSTDTQYFGPGTRLTVL.

This clonotype was seen only a few times. The V and J genes are TRBV29-1 and TRBJ2-1; the match to TRBD2 covers 7 bases. Germline-derived CDR1 and CDR2 are SQVTM and ANQGSEA. The CDR3 totals 12 residues. V was clipped by 8 bases and J by 10 bases; unmatched bases: 11. DNA for the CDR3: TGCAGCCCGACTGTCCAGGGAGGGGAGCAGTTCTTC. It specifies CSPTVQGGEQFF.

Comment on this clonotype: This CDR3 is missing its conserved last phenylalanine or tryptophan, likely due to a read error. V is TRBV5-1 and J is TRBJ2-1, with 10 bases identical to TRBD2. The CDR3 is 16 residues long. With 4 bases clipped from V and 1 base from J, the junction kept 5 bases outside the gene matches. From germline, CDR1 is SGHRS and CDR2 YFSETQ. The CDR3 DNA sequence: TGCGCCAGCAGCCTTTTAGCGGGAGGTTCCTACAATGAGCAGTTCTGC. It encodes CASSLLAGGSYNEQFC.

This clonotype was detected many times. DNA of the CDR3: TGCGCCAGCAGTGGTCATATGGAGAGGGAAGGAGGCGCCGGGGAGCTGTTTTTT. Protein product: CASSGHMEREGGAGELFF. The V and J genes are TRBV10-1 and TRBJ2-2, with D perhaps matching TRBD2 (5 bases). CDR1 is WNHNN, CDR2 SYGVQD, per germline (reference sequence). This CDR3 has 18 residues. Trimming cost V 4 bases and J 6 bases, with 24 bases left between them.

This clonotype was detected a few times. The chain has TRBV25-1 and TRBJ2-1; D possibly matches TRBD1 or TRBD2 (9 bases each). This CDR3 is built from 18 residues. CDR1 is MGHDK, CDR2 SYGVNS, per germline. Between the trimmed V and J ends, which lost 10 bases and 10 bases, there was a span of 35 bases. The CDR3 loop reads CAKRPGQGYPSGNWEQFF. For the CDR3, the DNA is TGTGCCAAACGCCCGGGACAGGGTTATCCTAGCGGGAATTGGGAGCAGTTCTTC.

The chain has TRBV5-1 and TRBJ2-1; 11 bases align to TRBD2. The CDR3 spans 17 residues. Germline lookup yields CDR1 SGHRS and CDR2 YFSETQ. After removal of 0 bases from V and 3 bases from J, the junction contained 5 bases not matched to a gene. CDR3 protein: CASSLVAGLAGYNEQFF. The CDR3 DNA sequence: TGCGCCAGCAGCTTGGTGGCCGGACTAGCGGGCTACAATGAGCAGTTCTTC.

This clonotype came up a few times. The chain links TRBV27 to TRBJ1-5; unclear D gene. V was shortened by 5 bases and J by 1 base, with 9 bases between the two germline ends. Germline V gene data show CDR1 as MNHEY and CDR2 as SMNVEV (reference sequence). The CDR3 sequence is 14 residues long. As DNA, the CDR3 is TGTGCCAGCAGTAAAGTGGGAAGCAATCAGCCCCAGCATTTT. This gives the protein CASSKVGSNQPQHF.

This chain links TRBV20-1 with TRBJ2-1; 8 positions match TRBD2. This CDR3 has 13 residues. Unmatched junction bases numbered 7, after V lost 5 bases and J lost 7 bases. Germline assignment: CDR1 DFQATT and CDR2 SNEGSKA (reference sequence). The CDR3, as DNA: TGCAGTGCTTCCGGACTAGCAGAGAATGAGCAGTTCTTC. Its protein product is CSASGLAENEQFF.

This chain uses TRBV10-2 with TRBJ2-2, with D hard to call. Between the trimmed V and J ends, which lost 5 bases and 4 bases, there was a span of 8 bases. This CDR3 comprises 13 residues. The germline V gene encodes CDR1 WSHSY and CDR2 SAAADI. This CDR3 reads CASSTVLTGELFF. The DNA of the CDR3 is TGCGCCAGCAGTACCGTGCTCACCGGGGAGCTGTTTTTT.

This clonotype showed up many times. V is TRBV12-3 or TRBV12-4 and J is TRBJ2-3; 10 nucleotides align to TRBD2. The CDR3 is 15 amino acids. The V and J ends lost 6 bases and 5 bases, in that order; junction bases with no gene match: 8. The CDR3 reads CASRTGLAERDTQYF. The CDR3 nucleotides read TGTGCCAGCAGGACAGGACTAGCGGAACGAGATACGCAGTATTTT.

The V call is TRBV6-5, the J call TRBJ2-3, with D perhaps TRBD1 or TRBD2 (5 bases each). The CDR3 is 16 residues long. Germline CDR1 is MNHEY and CDR2 is SVGAGI. Trimming took off 4 bases at V and 2 bases at J, with 16 bases between the two ends. CDR3 protein: CASSLGTNRITDTQYF. CDR3 DNA: TGTGCCAGCAGTTTAGGGACGAACCGGATCACAGATACGCAGTATTTT.

The table lists this clonotype with a few counts. The CDR3 coding sequence is TGTGCCAGCAGTTTAGACTGGCAACGTGTCGACGAGCAGTACTTC. Translated, it gives CASSLDWQRVDEQYF. V is TRBV12-3 or TRBV12-4 and J is TRBJ2-7; the D is unclear. Deletions cut 1 base from V and 5 bases from J, with 15 bases between. CDR3 size: 15 residues.

There are many counts of this clonotype. This CDR3 is CASSQDKNSGYEQYF. For the CDR3, the DNA is TGCGCCAGCAGCCAAGATAAGAATAGCGGGTACGAGCAGTACTTC. The chain recombines TRBV4-3 with TRBJ2-7; the match to TRBD2 covers 7 bases. The CDR3 consists of 15 residues. CDR1 is LGHNA, CDR2 YSLEER, per germline. V shed 0 bases and J 4 bases; nucleotides not matched to a gene: 6.

V is TRBV4-3 and J is TRBJ2-3; TRBD2 agrees at 9 bases. Germline assignment: CDR1 LGHNA and CDR2 YSLEER. V lost 4 bases and J lost 6; bases outside the gene matches: 14. This CDR3 spans 17 amino acids. This CDR3 is CASSLSPPGSGSDTQYF. CDR3 nucleotides: TGCGCCAGCAGCCTATCCCCCCCCGGTAGCGGGAGCGATACGCAGTATTTT.

This clonotype was seen many times. V usage is TRBV7-9 and J usage is TRBJ1-5, with D unclear. The germline gives CDR1 SEHNR, CDR2 FQNEAQ (reference sequence). There are 13 residues in the CDR3. The ends were cut back, 0 bases at V and 5 bases at J, with 5 bases in the middle. CDR3 protein: CASSLAGHQPQHF. The CDR3 DNA reads TGTGCCAGCAGCTTAGCGGGTCATCAGCCCCAGCATTTT.

This rearrangement joins TRBV5-1 to TRBJ1-2; D remains ambiguous. CDR3 length: 12 amino acids. The germline gives CDR1 SGHRS, CDR2 YFSETQ. Trimming pared 5 bases from V and 4 bases from J, leaving 9 bases between. Here the CDR3 reads CASRAGSYGYTF. As DNA, the CDR3 is TGCGCCAGCAGGGCTGGCAGCTATGGCTACACCTTC.

The V and J genes are TRBV20-1 and TRBJ2-1; TRBD2 matches 8 bases. CDR1 is DFQATT, CDR2 SNEGSKA, per germline (reference sequence). The CDR3 runs to 16 residues. The V gene end was trimmed by 2 bases and the J gene end by 0 bases; junction bases not matched to a gene: 6. CDR3 DNA sequence: TGCAGTGCTAGAACGCCAGCGGGAGTCTCCTACAATGAGCAGTTCTTC. Its translation: CSARTPAGVSYNEQFF.

The chain links TRBV19 to TRBJ1-3; no clear D. Looked up from germline, CDR1 is LNHDA and CDR2 is SQIVND (reference sequence). The CDR3 loop spans 13 amino acids. Trimming cost V 9 bases and J 0 bases, with 9 bases left between them. CDR3 nucleotides: TGTGCCAGCGCTACTTACTCTGGAAACACCATATATTTT. It is translated as CASATYSGNTIYF. The whole variable domain, remainder taken from reference TRBV19 and TRBJ1-3, is DGGITQSPKYLFRKEGQNVTLSCEQNLNHDAMYWYRQDPGQGLRLIYYSQIVNDFQKGDIAEGYSVSREKKESFPLTVTSAQKNPTAFYLCASATYSGNTIYFGEGSWLTVV.

This clonotype was seen a handful of times. Here the CDR3 DNA reads TGTGCCAGCAGTTACTCGCAGTCAGTTAACACTGAAGCTTTCTTT. Its translation is CASSYSQSVNTEAFF. This chain connects TRBV6-5 to TRBJ1-1; no clear D gene. The V gene lost 0 bases and the J gene lost 2 bases, with 10 bases spanning the gap. Germline CDR1 reads MNHEY; CDR2 reads SVGAGI. The length of the CDR3 is 15 residues.

This clonotype came up many times. The genes are TRBV20-1 and TRBJ1-5, with 9 bases that match TRBD1. CDR1 is DFQATT and CDR2 is SNEGSKA in the germline V gene (reference sequence). CDR3 size: 14 residues. V trimming: 6 bases; J trimming: 3 bases; junction bases outside the gene matches: 6. CDR3 coding DNA: TGCAGTGCGGGGGGACAGGGTAACAATCAGCCCCAGCATTTT. Its protein product is CSAGGQGNNQPQHF.

The chain couples TRBV6-6 to TRBJ2-2; perhaps D is TRBD1 or TRBD2 (5 bases each). Germline values: CDR1 MNHNY, CDR2 SVGAGI (reference sequence). CDR3 length equals 13 residues. The CDR3 region has the DNA TGTGCAACGCAACCAGGGACGACCGGGGAGCTGTTTTTT. This sequence encodes CATQPGTTGELFF.

In this sample, this clonotype turned up a few times. The CDR3 DNA follows: TGTGCCAGCAGTTTACTCTTGGGTAATGAGCAGTTCTTC. This gives the protein CASSLLLGNEQFF. This chain uses TRBV12-3 or TRBV12-4 with TRBJ2-1; D not resolved. Trimming shortened V by 2 bases and J by 7 bases, and 9 bases separated the two germline ends. CDR3 length equals 13 residues.

The chain employs TRBV5-1 and TRBJ2-7; perhaps TRBD2 as D (5 bases). Trimming pared 4 bases from V and 1 base from J, leaving 12 bases between. CDR1 SGHRS and CDR2 YFSETQ come from the germline V gene. This CDR3 region has 14 residues. Here the CDR3 DNA reads TGCGCCAGCAGCACTTCGCGGGTTTCCTACGAGCAGTACTTC. Amino acids: CASSTSRVSYEQYF.

This clonotype was counted at least ten times. The genes are TRBV10-3 and TRBJ1-6; no definite D call. Germline V gene data show CDR1 as ENHRY and CDR2 as SYGVKD. This CDR3 has 14 residues. Trimming removed 6 bases from V and 7 bases from J, with 13 bases in between. The CDR3 bases are TGTGCCATCAGGCCGAGTACCGGGAATTCACCCCTCCACTTT. This sequence encodes CAIRPSTGNSPLHF.

A few counts support this clonotype. The genes are TRBV20-1 and TRBJ2-3; 13 positions agree with TRBD2. This CDR3 has 16 amino acids. J lost 2 bases, V lost 6 bases, and 8 bases had no gene match. Looked up from germline, CDR1 is DFQATT and CDR2 is SNEGSKA (reference sequence). The DNA of the CDR3 is TGCAGTGCCTCCGGACTAGCGGGAGCCGACACAGATACGCAGTATTTT. Residues: CSASGLAGADTDTQYF.

Ten or more counts support this clonotype. This chain links TRBV29-1 with TRBJ2-1; 10 nucleotides agree with TRBD1. The ends lost 4 bases at V and 12 bases at J; junction bases unmatched: 21. CDR1 and CDR2 (germline): SQVTM, ANQGSEA. The CDR3 totals 17 residues. DNA for the CDR3: TGCAGCGTTGTTTCCCCCATGGCGGGACAGGGGCCTAAGTGGCAGTTCTTC. Translating it yields CSVVSPMAGQGPKWQFF.

This chain joins TRBV20-1 and TRBJ2-3, with D perhaps matching TRBD2 (7 bases). The germline V gene has CDR1 DFQATT and CDR2 SNEGSKA (reference sequence). V was pared by 3 bases and J by 6 bases, with 19 bases between. The CDR3 length is 15 residues. The CDR3 nucleotides are TGCAGTGCTAGTTTGGCGGGGGCCCCTGGGGATACGCAGTATTTT. It is translated as CSASLAGAPGDTQYF.

Ten or more counts support this clonotype. This rearrangement joins TRBV5-1 to TRBJ1-1; TRBD1 is a possible D gene (5 bases). The V gene lost 10 bases and the J gene lost 4 bases, with 17 bases spanning the gap. CDR3 length: 13 amino acids. The germline V gene has CDR1 SGHRS and CDR2 YFSETQ. DNA for the CDR3: TGCGCCTCCAGTGGGGCGCCGGGCACTGAAGCTTTCTTT. This translates into CASSGAPGTEAFF.

This clonotype occurred a few times. V gene TRBV4-2 combines with J gene TRBJ2-1; 14 bases are shared with TRBD2. Germline V gene lookup returns CDR1 LGHNA and CDR2 YNFKEQ. The V gene end was trimmed by 0 bases and the J gene end by 7 bases; junction bases not matched to a gene: 5. This CDR3 comprises 17 residues. Here the CDR3 reads CASSQDGTSGRINEQFF. In nucleotides, the CDR3 is TGTGCCAGCAGCCAAGATGGGACTAGCGGGAGAATAAATGAGCAGTTCTTC.